One sample yielded the 6 T cell receptor beta chains listed below, sequenced in a study of regulatory T cells in long-lasting Graves disease. Regarding time point: newly diagnosed GD, antithyroid drugs for less than 3 months. Researchers made the TCR library from RNA that was extracted from PBMCs. CDR3-region Arm-PCR and iRepertoire HTBI primers produced the TCR beta libraries. MiXCR was run by TCRdb on the multiplex PCR reads, yielding one entry per CDR3 protein. Of about 460,000 distinct CDR3 sequences in the sample, around 15% are singletons; the top ten hold 17%. These same records also appear under a second study, on T cells in Graves' hyperthyroidism and ophthalmopathy.

Specimen: peripheral blood mononuclear cells (PBMCs), collected at new diagnosis, from a patient treated with antithyroid drugs. The receptors were gathered from a woman between 50 and 59 years old with Graves disease.

This clonotype was picked up many times. The chain recombines TRBV6-5 with TRBJ1-2; D gene uncertain. V was cut by 2 bases and J by 13 bases, with 17 bases left in between. The germline V gene has CDR1 MNHEY and CDR2 SVGAGI. The CDR3 is 13 residues long. The CDR3 reads CASSYHPDRPSTF. The CDR3 nucleotides read TGTGCCAGCAGTTACCACCCGGACCGTCCATCCACCTTC.

This clonotype was counted ten times or more. The CDR3 loop is CASSGRRDFATDTQYF. Here the CDR3 DNA reads TGTGCCAGTTCGGGCCGACGGGACTTTGCCACAGATACGCAGTATTTT. The V call is TRBV2, the J call TRBJ2-3; D might be TRBD2 (6 bases). Germline CDR1 is SNHLY and CDR2 is FYNNEI. Trimming removed 9 bases at V and 2 bases at J, with 21 bases between. The CDR3 contains 16 residues.

In its sample, this clonotype was seen many times. This chain links TRBV2 with TRBJ2-7, with TRBD1 matching 8 bases. Germline values: CDR1 SNHLY, CDR2 FYNNEI. The CDR3 is 13 amino acids. J was trimmed by 5 bases and V by 5 bases; bases with no gene match: 5. CDR3 coding DNA: TGTGCCAGCAGTCAGGACAGGGTACACGAGCAGTACTTC. Translation: CASSQDRVHEQYF.

In its sample, this clonotype was seen many times. The chain uses TRBV3-1 and TRBJ2-1; D not certain. The V and J ends lost 0 bases and 7 bases respectively, with 13 bases between them. The CDR3 length is 15 residues. Germline V gene sequence: CDR1 LGHDT, CDR2 YNNKEL (reference sequence). The DNA of the CDR3 is TGTGCCAGCAGCCAAGATTACGAGTTCTCGAATGAGCAGTTCTTC. It specifies CASSQDYEFSNEQFF.

A note on this clonotype: The junction departs from germline at one end; a sequencing error may be responsible. This chain joins TRBV4-1 and TRBJ2-5; 7 positions agree with TRBD1. The germline V gene encodes CDR1 MGHRA and CDR2 YSYEKL. The CDR3 loop spans 18 amino acids. The CDR3 DNA sequence: TGCGCCAGCAGCCAACCCAAAAGGACAGGCCGTTACCAAGAGAGCCAGTACTTC. It encodes CASSQPKRTGRYQESQYF.

The CDR3 DNA reads TGTGCCAGCAGTACAACAGGGGGACGGGAGACCCAGTACTTC. Protein product: CASSTTGGRETQYF. The chain couples TRBV6-2 or TRBV6-3 to TRBJ2-5; 8 nucleotides line up with TRBD1. The ends lost 5 bases at V and 5 bases at J; junction bases unmatched: 7. The CDR3 contains 14 residues. Germline V CDR1 and CDR2: MNHEY, SVGEGT.